Below, 10 T cell receptor beta chains from the same sample are listed, as sequenced in a study of shared clonotypes between healthy human individuals. Some clones are missing from TCRdb's copy, which holds only in-frame ones; the method was immunoSEQ multiplex PCR. The data hold about 2.1 million clones, with 90% to 95% observed a single time. Positive CCR7 selection of CD45RO-negative cells yielded the naive CD8 cells, and terminally differentiated effector memory CD45RA+ cells were excluded. The sequenced sample was naive CD8+ T cells from PBMCs. The receptors stem from a man between 18 and 35 years old in good health. Some clones in this sample may be carry-over from other donors' samples.

This clone was recorded only once. This rearrangement joins TRBV9 to TRBJ1-5; a weak D match, TRBD1 (5 bases). CDR3 length equals 14 residues. Trimming shortened V by 4 bases and J by 6 bases, and 14 bases separated the two germline ends. Germline V gene sequence: CDR1 SGDLS, CDR2 YYNGEE. The CDR3 nucleotides read TGTGCCAGCAGCCCTCGACCGGGGGTTCAGCCCCAGCATTTT. Its protein product is CASSPRPGVQPQHF.

The CDR3 region is CASSLQRRENTEAFF. In nucleotides, the CDR3 is TGTGCCAGCAGTTTACAACGACGGGAAAACACTGAAGCTTTCTTT. J is TRBJ1-1 and V is TRBV27, with D unresolved. CDR1 MNHEY and CDR2 SMNVEV come from the germline V gene (reference sequence). This CDR3 comprises 15 residues. V gave up 2 bases and J gave up 2 bases, with 12 bases separating them.

This clone has just one count. The rearrangement joins TRBV4-1 to TRBJ2-1, with 10 bases that match TRBD2. Germline V gene lookup returns CDR1 MGHRA and CDR2 YSYEKL. J gave up 8 bases and V 4 bases, and 8 bases lay outside the gene matches. This CDR3 region has 15 residues. CDR3 bases: TGCGCCAGCAGCCCGCCAGCGGGAGGGGTCGATGAGCAGTTCTTC. Its translation: CASSPPAGGVDEQFF.

J is TRBJ1-2 and V is TRBV14; 9 bases fit TRBD1. The CDR3 sequence is 17 residues long. The junction had 10 bases not matched to a gene; V was cut back by 4 bases and J by 1 base. Germline V gene lookup returns CDR1 SGHDN and CDR2 FVKESK. The CDR3 reads CASSRGQGTTDNYGYTF. As DNA, the CDR3 is TGTGCCAGCAGCCGTGGACAGGGGACTACAGATAACTATGGCTACACCTTC.

In DNA, the CDR3 is TGTGCCATCAGTGATCCGATGGGGGCGCGATCGGGCACCGGGGAGCTGTTTTTT. Protein: CAISDPMGARSGTGELFF. The chain couples TRBV10-3 to TRBJ2-2, with D perhaps matching TRBD1 (6 bases). The CDR3 sequence is 18 residues long. Germline CDR1 and CDR2: ENHRY and SYGVKD. V lost 3 bases and J lost 4, with 21 bases in between.

The chain employs TRBV7-9 and TRBJ1-1, with no clear D. V was clipped by 4 bases and J by 0 bases, with 15 bases between them. Germline V lookup: CDR1 SEHNR, CDR2 FQNEAQ (reference sequence). The CDR3 contains 16 residues. For the CDR3, the DNA is TGTGCCAGCAGCTACGGTCCCCTTAACCTGAACACTGAAGCTTTCTTT. It yields the protein CASSYGPLNLNTEAFF.

The chain is built from TRBV28 and TRBJ2-7; 9 nucleotides agree with TRBD2. The CDR3 is 13 amino acids. Trimming removed 5 bases from V and 5 bases from J; junction bases left unmatched: 4. Per germline, CDR1 MDHEN and CDR2 SYDVKM. In DNA, the CDR3 is TGTGCCAGCAGTCCCATAGCGGGGGACGAGCAGTACTTC. Translated, it gives CASSPIAGDEQYF.

The chain links TRBV10-2 to TRBJ1-5; D might be TRBD1 (5 bases). V lost 6 bases to trimming and J lost 4 bases, with 13 bases between them. Germline CDR1 WSHSY, CDR2 SAAADI. This CDR3 has 14 residues. The CDR3 reads CASRSGRANQPQHF. DNA of the CDR3: TGCGCCAGCAGATCGGGCAGGGCAAATCAGCCCCAGCATTTT.

Notes on this clone: The sample holds other DNA sequences that translate to the same CDR3. The J gene is TRBJ2-1, the V gene TRBV19; D is ambiguous. Deletions cut 6 bases from V and 4 bases from J, with 7 bases between. The germline CDR1 and CDR2 sequences are LNHDA and SQIVND (reference sequence). This CDR3 is built from 12 residues. This CDR3 is CASRTGYNEQFF. The CDR3 nucleotides read TGTGCCAGTAGGACTGGTTACAATGAGCAGTTCTTC.

The chain has TRBV2 and TRBJ1-5, with D unclear. V lost 6 bases, J lost 0 bases, and 12 bases lay in between. The CDR3 is 15 amino acids. Germline CDR1 reads SNHLY; CDR2 reads FYNNEI. CDR3 nucleotides: TGTGCCAGCAGCGCAGCGTCCTATAGCAATCAGCCCCAGCATTTT. The encoded protein is CASSAASYSNQPQHF.